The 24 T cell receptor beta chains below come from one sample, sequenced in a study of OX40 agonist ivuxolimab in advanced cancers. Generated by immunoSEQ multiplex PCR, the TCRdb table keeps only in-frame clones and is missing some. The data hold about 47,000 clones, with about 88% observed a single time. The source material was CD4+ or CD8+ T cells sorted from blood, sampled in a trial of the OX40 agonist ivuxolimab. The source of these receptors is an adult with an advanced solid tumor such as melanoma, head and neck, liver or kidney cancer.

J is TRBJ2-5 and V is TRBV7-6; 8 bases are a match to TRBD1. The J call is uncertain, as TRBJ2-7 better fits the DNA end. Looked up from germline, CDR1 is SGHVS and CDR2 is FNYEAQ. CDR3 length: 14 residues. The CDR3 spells CASSPGTGSYEQYF. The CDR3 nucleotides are TGTGCCAGCAGCCCCGGGACAGGCTCCTACGAGCAGTACTTC.

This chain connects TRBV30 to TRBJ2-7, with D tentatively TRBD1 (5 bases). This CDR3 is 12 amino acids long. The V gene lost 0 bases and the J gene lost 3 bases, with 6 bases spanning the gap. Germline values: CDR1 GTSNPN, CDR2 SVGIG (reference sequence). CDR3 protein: CAWSVTGYEQYF. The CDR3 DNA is TGTGCCTGGAGTGTAACAGGCTACGAGCAGTACTTC.

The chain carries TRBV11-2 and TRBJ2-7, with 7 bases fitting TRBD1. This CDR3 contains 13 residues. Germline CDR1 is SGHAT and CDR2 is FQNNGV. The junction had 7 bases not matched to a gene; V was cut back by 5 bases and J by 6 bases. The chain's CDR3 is CASSLRDSLEQYF. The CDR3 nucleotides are TGTGCCAGCAGCCTCCGGGACAGCCTCGAGCAGTACTTC.

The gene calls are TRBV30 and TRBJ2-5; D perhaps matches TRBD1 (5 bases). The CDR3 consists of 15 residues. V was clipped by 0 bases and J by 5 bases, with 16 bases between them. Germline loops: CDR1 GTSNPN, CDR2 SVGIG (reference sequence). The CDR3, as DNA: TGTGCCTGGAGTGTAGAATTGGGGCTGCGGGAGACCCAGTACTTC. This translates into CAWSVELGLRETQYF.

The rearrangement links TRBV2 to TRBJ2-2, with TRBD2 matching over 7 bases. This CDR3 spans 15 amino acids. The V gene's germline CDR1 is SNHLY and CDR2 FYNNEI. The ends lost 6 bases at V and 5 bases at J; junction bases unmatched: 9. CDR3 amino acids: CASRDSGLLTGELFF. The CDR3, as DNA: TGTGCCAGCAGGGATAGCGGGCTTCTAACCGGGGAGCTGTTTTTT.

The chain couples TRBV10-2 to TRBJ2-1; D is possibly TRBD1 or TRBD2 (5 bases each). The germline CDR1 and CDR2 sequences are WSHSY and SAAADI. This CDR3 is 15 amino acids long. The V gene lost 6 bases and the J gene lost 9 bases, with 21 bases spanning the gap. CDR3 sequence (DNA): TGCGCCAGCAGGACCGAACTGAGCGTGAGGGGTGAGCAGTTCTTC. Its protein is CASRTELSVRGEQFF.

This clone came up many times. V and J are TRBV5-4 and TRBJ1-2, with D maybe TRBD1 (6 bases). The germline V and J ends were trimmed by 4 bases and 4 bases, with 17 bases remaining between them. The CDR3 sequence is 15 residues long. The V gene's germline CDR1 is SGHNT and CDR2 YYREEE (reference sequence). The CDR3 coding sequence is TGTGCCAGCAGCCCTGGCAGGGGAAGCGGCTATGGCTACACCTTC. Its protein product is CASSPGRGSGYGYTF.

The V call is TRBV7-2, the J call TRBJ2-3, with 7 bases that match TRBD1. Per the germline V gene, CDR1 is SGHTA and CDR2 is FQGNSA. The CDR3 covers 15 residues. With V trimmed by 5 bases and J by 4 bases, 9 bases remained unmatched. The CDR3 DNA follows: TGTGCCAGCAGCCAAAAGGGGGCAGGGCCAGATACGCAGTATTTT. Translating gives CASSQKGAGPDTQYF.

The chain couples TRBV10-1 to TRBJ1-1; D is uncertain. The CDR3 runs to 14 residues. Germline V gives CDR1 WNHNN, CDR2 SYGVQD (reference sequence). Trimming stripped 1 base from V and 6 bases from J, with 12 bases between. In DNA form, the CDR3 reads TGCGCCAGCAGTGAGTGGGTCGAGTCGTCTGAAGCTTTCTTT. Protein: CASSEWVESSEAFF.

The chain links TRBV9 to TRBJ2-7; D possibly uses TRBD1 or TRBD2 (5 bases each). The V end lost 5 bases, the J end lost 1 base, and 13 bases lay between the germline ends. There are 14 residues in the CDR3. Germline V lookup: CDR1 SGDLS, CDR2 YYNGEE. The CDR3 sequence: CASRLDSLSYEQYF. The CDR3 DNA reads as TGTGCCAGCAGACTAGACAGCCTTTCCTACGAGCAGTACTTC.

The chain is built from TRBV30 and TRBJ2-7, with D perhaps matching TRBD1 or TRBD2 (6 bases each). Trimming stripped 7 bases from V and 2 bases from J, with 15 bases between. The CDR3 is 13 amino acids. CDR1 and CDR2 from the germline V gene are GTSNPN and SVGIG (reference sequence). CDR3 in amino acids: CASEGGLAYEQYF. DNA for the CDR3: TGTGCCTCAGAGGGGGGTCTCGCCTACGAGCAGTACTTC.

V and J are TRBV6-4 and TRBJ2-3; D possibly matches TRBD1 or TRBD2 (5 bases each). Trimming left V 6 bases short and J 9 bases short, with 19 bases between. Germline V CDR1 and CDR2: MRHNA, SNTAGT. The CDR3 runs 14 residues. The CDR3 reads CASSRGPGTKTQYF. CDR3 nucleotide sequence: TGTGCCAGCAGCAGAGGACCCGGGACGAAAACGCAGTATTTT.

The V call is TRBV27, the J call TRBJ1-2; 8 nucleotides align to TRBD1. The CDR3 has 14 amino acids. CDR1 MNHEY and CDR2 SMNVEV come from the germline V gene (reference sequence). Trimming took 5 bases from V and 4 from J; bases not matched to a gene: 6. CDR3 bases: TGTGCCAGCAGTCCGCTAACAGGGGGCTATGGCTACACCTTC. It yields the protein CASSPLTGGYGYTF.

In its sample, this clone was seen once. The CDR3 loop reads CASGQGVGTEAFF. The CDR3 DNA reads as TGTGCCAGCGGGCAGGGTGTCGGAACTGAAGCTTTCTTT. This chain connects TRBV6-5 to TRBJ1-1; D possibly corresponds to TRBD1 (5 bases). Trimming removed 8 bases at V and 5 bases at J, with 15 bases between. There are 13 residues in the CDR3. CDR1 is MNHEY, CDR2 SVGAGI, per germline.

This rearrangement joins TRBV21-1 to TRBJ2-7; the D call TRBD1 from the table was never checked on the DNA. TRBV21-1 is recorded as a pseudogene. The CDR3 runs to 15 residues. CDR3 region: CASLSPRGPIDEQYF. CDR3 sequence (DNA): TGTGCCAGCCTGTCACCCAGGGGGCCCATTGACGAGCAGTACTTC.

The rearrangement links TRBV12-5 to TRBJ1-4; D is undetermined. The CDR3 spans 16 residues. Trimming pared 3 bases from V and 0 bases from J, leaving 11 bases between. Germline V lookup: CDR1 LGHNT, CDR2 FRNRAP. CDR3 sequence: CASGFSVQSTNEKLFF. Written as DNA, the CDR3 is TGTGCTAGTGGTTTTAGTGTCCAGTCAACTAATGAAAAACTGTTTTTT.

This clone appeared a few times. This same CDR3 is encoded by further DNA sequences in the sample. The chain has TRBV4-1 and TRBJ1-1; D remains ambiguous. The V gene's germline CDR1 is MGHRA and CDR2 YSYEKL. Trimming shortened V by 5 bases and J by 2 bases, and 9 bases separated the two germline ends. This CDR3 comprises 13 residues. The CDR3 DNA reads TGCGCCAGCAGCTTAGGCGGTAACACTGAAGCTTTCTTT. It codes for CASSLGGNTEAFF.

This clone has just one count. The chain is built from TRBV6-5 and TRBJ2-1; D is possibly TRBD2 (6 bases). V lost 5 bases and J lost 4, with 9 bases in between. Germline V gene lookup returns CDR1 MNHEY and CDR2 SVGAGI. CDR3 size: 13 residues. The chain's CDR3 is CASSPGTYNEQFF. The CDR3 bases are TGTGCCAGCAGTCCTGGGACTTACAATGAGCAGTTCTTC.

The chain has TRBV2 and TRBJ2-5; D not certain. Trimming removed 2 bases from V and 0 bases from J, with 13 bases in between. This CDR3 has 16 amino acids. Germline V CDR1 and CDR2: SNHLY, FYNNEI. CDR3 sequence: CASSEIYGVNQETQYF. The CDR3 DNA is TGTGCCAGCAGTGAAATTTATGGGGTCAACCAAGAGACCCAGTACTTC.

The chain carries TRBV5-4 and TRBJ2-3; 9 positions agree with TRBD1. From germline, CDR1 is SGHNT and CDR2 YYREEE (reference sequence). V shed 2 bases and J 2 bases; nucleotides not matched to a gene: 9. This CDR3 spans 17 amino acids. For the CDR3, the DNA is TGTGCCAGCAGCTTATTAGGACAGGGGCGCCCCACAGATACGCAGTATTTT. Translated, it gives CASSLLGQGRPTDTQYF.

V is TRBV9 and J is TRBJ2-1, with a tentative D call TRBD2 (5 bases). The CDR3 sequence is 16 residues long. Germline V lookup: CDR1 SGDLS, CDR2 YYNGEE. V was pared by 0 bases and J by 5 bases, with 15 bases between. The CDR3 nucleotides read TGTGCCAGCAGCGTAGGGTTCCTAGCACCGAACAATGAGCAGTTCTTC. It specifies CASSVGFLAPNNEQFF.

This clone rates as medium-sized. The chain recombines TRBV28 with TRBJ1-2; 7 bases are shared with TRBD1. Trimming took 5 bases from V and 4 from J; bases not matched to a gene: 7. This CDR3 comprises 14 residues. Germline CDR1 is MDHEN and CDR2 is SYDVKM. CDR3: CASSLRTGFYGYTF. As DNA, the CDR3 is TGTGCCAGCAGTCTACGGACAGGCTTCTATGGCTACACCTTC.

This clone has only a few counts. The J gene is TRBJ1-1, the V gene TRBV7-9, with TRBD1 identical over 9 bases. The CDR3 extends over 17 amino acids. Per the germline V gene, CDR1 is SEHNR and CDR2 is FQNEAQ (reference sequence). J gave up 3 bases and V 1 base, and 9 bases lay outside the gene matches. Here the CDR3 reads CASSLDFTGGFDTEAFF. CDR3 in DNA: TGTGCCAGCAGCTTAGACTTTACAGGGGGCTTTGACACTGAAGCTTTCTTT.

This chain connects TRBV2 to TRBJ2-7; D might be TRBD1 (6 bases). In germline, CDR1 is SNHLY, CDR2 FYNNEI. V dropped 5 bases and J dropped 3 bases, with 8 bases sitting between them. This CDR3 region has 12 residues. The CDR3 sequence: CASSSRGYEQYF. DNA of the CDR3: TGTGCCAGCAGTTCCAGGGGCTACGAGCAGTACTTC.